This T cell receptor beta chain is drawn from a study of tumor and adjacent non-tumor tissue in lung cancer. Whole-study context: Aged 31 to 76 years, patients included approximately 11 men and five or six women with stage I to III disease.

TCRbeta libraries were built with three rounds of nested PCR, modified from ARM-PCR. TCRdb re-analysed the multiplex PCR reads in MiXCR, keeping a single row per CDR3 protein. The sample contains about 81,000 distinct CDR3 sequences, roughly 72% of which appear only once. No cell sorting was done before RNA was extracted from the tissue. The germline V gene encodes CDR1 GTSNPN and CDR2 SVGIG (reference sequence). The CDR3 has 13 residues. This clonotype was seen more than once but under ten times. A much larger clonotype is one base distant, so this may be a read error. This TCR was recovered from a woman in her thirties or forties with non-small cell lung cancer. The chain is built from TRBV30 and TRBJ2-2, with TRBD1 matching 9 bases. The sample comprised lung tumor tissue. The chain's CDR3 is CACGTGSTGELVF. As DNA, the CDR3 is TGTGCCTGTGGGACAGGGAGCACCGGGGAGCTGGTTTTT.